Here is one T cell receptor beta chain with its context. This entry comes from a study of shared clonotypes between healthy human individuals. The table came from immunoSEQ multiplex PCR; TCRdb's copy has only in-frame clones and leaves some out. The sample shows over a million clones, over 95% of them seen only once. Specimen: naive CD4+ T cells sorted from blood. Subset reported: CD45RA+ positively selected. This TCR was sampled from a young man in good health.

The CDR3 bases are TGTGCCAGCAGTCCCCGGCGGGGTGCGGGCAATCAGCCCCAGCATTTT. It specifies CASSPRRGAGNQPQHF. This chain uses TRBV28 with TRBJ1-5; D uncertain. V lost 5 bases and J 2 bases, leaving 16 bases between the germline ends. CDR3 length: 16 residues. Germline CDR1 is MDHEN and CDR2 is SYDVKM.